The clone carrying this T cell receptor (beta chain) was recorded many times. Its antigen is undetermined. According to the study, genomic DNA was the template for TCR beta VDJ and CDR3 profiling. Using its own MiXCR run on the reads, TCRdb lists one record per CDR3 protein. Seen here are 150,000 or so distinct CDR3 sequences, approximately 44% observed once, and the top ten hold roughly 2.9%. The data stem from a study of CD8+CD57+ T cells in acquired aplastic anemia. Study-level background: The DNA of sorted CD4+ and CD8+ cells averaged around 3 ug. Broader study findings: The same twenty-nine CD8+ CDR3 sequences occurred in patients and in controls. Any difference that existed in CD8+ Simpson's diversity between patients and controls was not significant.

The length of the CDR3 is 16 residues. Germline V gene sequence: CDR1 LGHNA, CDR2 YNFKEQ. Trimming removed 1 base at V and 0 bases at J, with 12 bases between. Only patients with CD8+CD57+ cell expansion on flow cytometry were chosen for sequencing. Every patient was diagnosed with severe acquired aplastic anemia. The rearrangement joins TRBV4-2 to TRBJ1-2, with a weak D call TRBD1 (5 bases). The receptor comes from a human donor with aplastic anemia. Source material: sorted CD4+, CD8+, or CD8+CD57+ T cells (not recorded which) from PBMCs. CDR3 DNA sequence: TGTGCCAGCAGCCAAGGGAACAGGCTAACTAACTATGGCTACACCTTC. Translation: CASSQGNRLTNYGYTF.